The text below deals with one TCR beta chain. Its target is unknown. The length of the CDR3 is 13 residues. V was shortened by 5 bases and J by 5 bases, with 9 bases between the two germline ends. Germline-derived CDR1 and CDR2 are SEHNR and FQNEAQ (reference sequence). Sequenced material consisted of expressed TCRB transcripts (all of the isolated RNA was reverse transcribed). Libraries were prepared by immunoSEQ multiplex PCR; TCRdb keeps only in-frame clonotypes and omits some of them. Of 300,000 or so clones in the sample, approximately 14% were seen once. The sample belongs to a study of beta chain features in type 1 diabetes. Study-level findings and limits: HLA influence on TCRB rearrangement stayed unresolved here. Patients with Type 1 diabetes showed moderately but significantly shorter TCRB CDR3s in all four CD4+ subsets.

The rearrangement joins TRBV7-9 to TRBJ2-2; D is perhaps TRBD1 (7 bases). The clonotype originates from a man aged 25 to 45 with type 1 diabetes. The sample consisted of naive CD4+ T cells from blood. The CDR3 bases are TGTGCCAGCAGCCCAGGGGGGACCGGGGAGCTGTTTTTT. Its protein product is CASSPGGTGELFF.